The 8 T cell receptor beta chains listed next were all sequenced from one sample in a study of tumor and adjacent non-tumor tissue in lung cancer. TCRbeta libraries were built with three rounds of nested PCR, modified from ARM-PCR. Via MiXCR, TCRdb re-called the multiplex PCR reads, giving one row per CDR3 protein. This repertoire shows 200,000 to 250,000 distinct CDR3 sequences, 71% found once; its top ten account for approximately 26%. The template was RNA from unsorted bulk tissue. Input material: lung tumor tissue. Receptors originate from a man aged 55 to 69 with non-small cell lung cancer.

As for this clonotype: A much bigger clone sits one base away, suggesting this may be a read error. This chain joins TRBV12-3 or TRBV12-4 and TRBJ1-2, with TRBD1 matching over 8 bases. The CDR3 contains 14 residues. With V trimmed by 4 bases and J by 9 bases, 10 bases remained unmatched. The CDR3, as DNA: TGTGCCAGCAGTTCCGGACAGGGCCCCTTTTGCTACACCTTC. It specifies CASSSGQGPFCYTF.

CDR3 nucleotide sequence: TGTGCCAGCAGCTTAACGGGGGCATACGATGAGCAGTTCTTC. Protein: CASSLTGAYDEQFF. The rearrangement joins TRBV11-2 to TRBJ2-1, with D perhaps being TRBD1 or TRBD2 (6 bases each). Germline loops: CDR1 SGHAT, CDR2 FQNNGV. This CDR3 has 14 amino acids. Trimming cost V 2 bases and J 8 bases, with 13 bases left between them.

In the case of this clonotype: Compared with germline, one end of the junction differs, possibly owing to a read error. The chain combines TRBV12-3 or TRBV12-4 with TRBJ2-1, with 7 bases fitting TRBD2. The CDR3 has 15 residues. Here the CDR3 DNA reads TGTGCCAACAGTTCCCGGGACTATTCTTACATTGAGCAGTTCTTC. Encoded protein: CANSSRDYSYIEQFF.

J is TRBJ1-2 and V is TRBV20-1; no firm D call. The CDR3 runs 12 residues. Germline lookup yields CDR1 DFQATT and CDR2 SNEGSKA (reference sequence). CDR3 loop: CNAVTLTGGYTF. The DNA for the CDR3 is TGCAATGCGGTGACCTTAACGGGGGGCTACACCTTC.

In the case of this clonotype: A much larger clonotype is one base distant, so this may be a read error. This rearrangement joins TRBV14 to TRBJ1-1; D is unresolved. Trimming pared 7 bases from V and 4 bases from J, leaving 16 bases between. Germline-derived CDR1 and CDR2 are SGHDN and FVKESK. The CDR3 spans 14 residues. CDR3 sequence: CASTLWGVGTEAFF. The CDR3 coding sequence is TGTGCCAGCACTCTGTGGGGAGTAGGCACTGAAGCTTTCTTT.

This clonotype was counted only a few times. The J gene is TRBJ2-7, the V gene TRBV28; TRBD1 matches 7 bases. The CDR3 sequence is 13 residues long. From germline, CDR1 is MDHEN and CDR2 SYDVKM. Germline trimming cut 6 bases from V and 4 bases from J; bases unmatched to any gene: 6. The CDR3, as DNA: TGTGCCAGCAGGACAGGGCGGTTATACGAGCAGTACTTC. As protein: CASRTGRLYEQYF.

On this clonotype itself: A much larger clone differs by one base, so this may be a read error. The chain combines TRBV20-1 with TRBJ1-1, with D possibly TRBD1 on 5 matching bases. This CDR3 contains 13 residues. From germline, CDR1 is DFQATT and CDR2 SNEGSKA (reference sequence). CDR3 DNA: TGCAGTGCGGTACAGGTCCCCAGCACTGAAGCTCTCTTT. This encodes CSAVQVPSTEALF.

About this clonotype itself: One end of the junction is discordant with germline, which a read error may explain. The chain is built from TRBV6-5 and TRBJ1-1; TRBD1 might be the D (5 bases). Germline V CDR1 and CDR2: MNHEY, SVGAGI. This CDR3 is built from 14 residues. In DNA, the CDR3 is TGTACCAGCAGTTACTCGCTAGGGGTCACTGAAGCTTCCTTT. This encodes CTSSYSLGVTEASF.